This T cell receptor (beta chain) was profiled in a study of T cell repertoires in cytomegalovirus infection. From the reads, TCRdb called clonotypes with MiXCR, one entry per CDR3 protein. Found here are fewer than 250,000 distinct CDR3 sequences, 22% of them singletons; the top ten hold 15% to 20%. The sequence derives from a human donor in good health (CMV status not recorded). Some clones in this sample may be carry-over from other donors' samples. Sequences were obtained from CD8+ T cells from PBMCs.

CDR3 protein: CASSFWPAQNTGELFF. The CDR3 coding sequence is TGTGCCAGCAGCTTTTGGCCGGCACAGAACACCGGGGAGCTGTTTTTT. The rearrangement links TRBV5-5 to TRBJ2-2; D gene ambiguous. There are 16 residues in the CDR3. Trimming left V 2 bases short and J 1 base short, with 12 bases between. Germline CDR1 is SGHKS and CDR2 is YYEKEE (reference sequence).